This T cell receptor beta chain is drawn from a study of T cell clonality in common variable immunodeficiency. CVID and control samples used equivalent genomic DNA input. Repertoires were generated with immunoSEQ multiplex PCR, while TCRdb's copy carries only in-frame clones and drops some. Singletons are absent from the sample, which has tens of thousands of clones. This clone was counted ten times or more. Its antigen is unidentified. The read stops 3 residues short of the end of the CDR3; the missing end is completed from the germline J gene. Germline CDR1 reads DFQATT; CDR2 reads SNEGSKA (reference sequence). This CDR3 has 18 amino acids. The V segment lost 0 bases and the J segment 0 bases; nucleotides outside the gene matches: 11. Findings and caveats of the study: TCRbeta clonality was increased in CVID versus healthy controls. Fewer deletions and N-nucleotide insertions were reportedly seen in common variable immunodeficiency TCR beta sequences.

Donors gave roughly 4.5 to 9 ml heparinized peripheral whole blood. The J gene is TRBJ2-1, the V gene TRBV20-1; 7 bases match TRBD1. The receptor comes from a human donor with common variable immunodeficiency. Sequencing was performed on peripheral blood mononuclear cells. CDR3 DNA (partial): TGCAGTGCTAGAGATTCGGACGGGACAGTCCTCTCCTACAATGAG. Translation gives CSARDSDGTVLSYNE. The entire CDR3 protein reads CSARDSDGTVLSYNEQFF.